This T cell receptor beta chain was found in a study of CD8 T cells in ankylosing spondylitis. The TCR beta libraries were generated through quantitative 5'-RACE incorporating molecular barcodes. TCRdb re-derived calls from the 5' RACE reads in MiXCR, one entry per CDR3 protein. The sample lists 100,000 to 150,000 distinct CDR3 sequences; approximately 6.8% were seen once. Germline V gene data show CDR1 as MNHEY and CDR2 as SVGAGI. Deletions cut 2 bases from V and 9 bases from J, with 11 bases between. The length of the CDR3 is 14 residues. This clonotype was recorded at least ten times. The antigen is unknown. Study outcomes and limitations: Peripheral blood samples showed relatively rare disease-linked clones, and these clones were CD8+.

This clonotype originated in a male donor with ankylosing spondylitis or in good health (not recorded which). The chain combines TRBV6-5 with TRBJ1-6; D uncertain. Specimen: blood, either unsorted or a sorted T cell fraction (not recorded which). The CDR3 is CASSYDLEFSPLHF. The CDR3 nucleotides are TGTGCCAGCAGTTACGATCTTGAGTTTTCACCCCTCCACTTT.